These 27 T cell receptor beta chains were all obtained from the same sample, sequenced in a study of blood T cell repertoires in COVID-19. TCRdb's table, derived via immunoSEQ multiplex PCR, lists solely in-frame clones and lacks some. The table records some 300,000 clones, roughly 90% of them present only once. Sequenced input: PBMCs or T cells enriched from blood (not recorded which). These receptors originate from a woman aged 45-59 years who had been exposed to COVID-19.

The rearrangement joins TRBV25-1 to TRBJ2-7; 9 positions agree with TRBD1. Per the germline V gene, CDR1 is MGHDK and CDR2 is SYGVNS. CDR3 length: 15 residues. V was clipped by 4 bases and J by 2 bases; unmatched bases: 6. As DNA, the CDR3 is TGTGCCAGCAGTGGTTGGGACAGGGCCACCTACGAGCAGTACTTC. As protein: CASSGWDRATYEQYF.

V gene TRBV3-1 (or the pseudogene TRBV3-2) combines with J gene TRBJ1-6; possible D gene TRBD1, 5 bases. The CDR3 consists of 18 residues. CDR1 is LGHDT, CDR2 YNNKEL, per germline (reference sequence). V gave up 1 base and J gave up 0 bases, with 13 bases separating them. CDR3 region: CASSQGGVQTSYNSPLHF. The CDR3 bases are TGTGCCAGCAGCCAAGGGGGGGTCCAAACCTCCTATAATTCACCCCTCCACTTT.

The chain has TRBV11-2 and TRBJ1-6; D possibly corresponds to TRBD1 (6 bases). This CDR3 spans 14 amino acids. The germline CDR1 and CDR2 sequences are SGHAT and FQNNGV. The ends were cut back, 4 bases at V and 7 bases at J, with 11 bases in the middle. DNA for the CDR3: TGTGCCAGCAGCTCTCAGGGGTACAATTCACCCCTCCACTTT. This translates into CASSSQGYNSPLHF.

This rearrangement joins TRBV6-2 or TRBV6-3 to TRBJ2-7; 7 positions match TRBD2. CDR1 is MNHEY, CDR2 SVGEGT, per germline. The CDR3 is 17 amino acids. Losses at the gene ends were 0 bases for V and 3 bases for J; bases not matched to a gene: 11. In DNA form, the CDR3 reads TGTGCCAGCAGTTACTCGAAGGGAGGGGATTCGATCTACGAGCAGTACTTC. This sequence encodes CASSYSKGGDSIYEQYF.

CDR3 amino acids: CASSVGLASYEQYF. In nucleotides, the CDR3 is TGTGCCAGCAGTGTGGGACTAGCCTCCTACGAGCAGTACTTC. The chain links TRBV7-2 to TRBJ2-7, with 9 bases fitting TRBD2. This CDR3 is 14 amino acids long. Germline CDR1 SGHTA, CDR2 FQGNSA. J gave up 0 bases and V 6 bases, and 3 bases lay outside the gene matches. Drawing the rest from reference TRBV7-2 and TRBJ2-7, the complete variable domain is GAGVSQSPSNKVTEKGKDVELRCDPISGHTALYWYRQSLGQGLEFLIYFQGNSAPDKSGLPSDRFSAERTGGSVSTLTIQRTQQEDSAVYLCASSVGLASYEQYFGPGTRLTVT.

The chain couples TRBV19 to TRBJ2-2, with 9 bases that match TRBD1. Trimming cost V 11 bases and J 5 bases; bases outside gene matches: 15. Germline V gene data show CDR1 as LNHDA and CDR2 as SQIVND (reference sequence). This CDR3 is built from 16 residues. CDR3 amino acids: CAHRGTGTGTTGELFF. In DNA, the CDR3 is TGTGCCCACAGGGGGACCGGGACAGGGACGACCGGGGAGCTGTTTTTT.

The CDR3 nucleotides are TGTGCCAGCAGCTTACGAGCGGGGGGGCTGGGATCCTACAATGAGCAGTTCTTC. It yields the protein CASSLRAGGLGSYNEQFF. V usage is TRBV11-2 and J usage is TRBJ2-1, with 10 bases lining up with TRBD2. CDR3 size: 18 residues. Germline V lookup: CDR1 SGHAT, CDR2 FQNNGV. V shed 2 bases, J shed 1 base, and the junction held 8 bases outside the gene matches.

In its sample, this clone was seen once. This chain links TRBV5-5 with TRBJ1-6; TRBD1 matches at 8 bases. Germline V CDR1 and CDR2: SGHKS, YYEKEE (reference sequence). The junction had 1 base not matched to a gene; V was cut back by 2 bases and J by 0 bases. This CDR3 comprises 16 residues. The CDR3 protein is CASSFGQGSYNSPLHF. Written as DNA, the CDR3 is TGTGCCAGCAGCTTTGGACAGGGCTCCTATAATTCACCCCTCCACTTT.

The rearrangement uses TRBV28 and TRBJ1-4; 9 nucleotides match TRBD1. J gave up 17 bases and V 5 bases, and 12 bases lay outside the gene matches. CDR1 is MDHEN, CDR2 SYDVKM, per germline. This CDR3 has 13 amino acids. The CDR3 DNA is TGTGCCAGCAGTCCCCCGGACAGGGGCCCGGGTTTTTTT. Protein: CASSPPDRGPGFF.

This sequence joins TRBV7-9 and TRBJ2-3; 7 bases map to TRBD2. V lost 1 base and J lost 4; bases outside the gene matches: 5. Per germline, CDR1 SEHNR and CDR2 FQNEAQ (reference sequence). The CDR3 is 15 amino acids. CDR3 residues: CASSLVRGVPDTQYF. As DNA, the CDR3 is TGTGCCAGCAGCTTAGTACGGGGGGTCCCAGATACGCAGTATTTT.

This chain uses TRBV18 with TRBJ2-5; D may be TRBD2 (5 bases). The V end was cut by 1 base, the J end by 1 base, with 7 bases between. There are 14 residues in the CDR3. Germline V gene data show CDR1 as KGHSH and CDR2 as LQKENI. The CDR3 here is CASSPRGSQETQYF. The CDR3 coding sequence is TGTGCCAGCTCACCACGCGGGTCCCAAGAGACCCAGTACTTC.

This clone is a singleton in its sample. The gene calls are TRBV4-1 and TRBJ1-2, with 11 bases aligning to TRBD1. With V trimmed by 3 bases and J by 0 bases, 3 bases remained unmatched. From germline, CDR1 is MGHRA and CDR2 YSYEKL. CDR3 size: 16 residues. CDR3 region: CASSHEGQGANYGYTF. The CDR3 bases are TGCGCCAGCAGCCATGAGGGACAGGGGGCTAACTATGGCTACACCTTC.

This clone showed up just a few times. The chain uses TRBV4-2 and TRBJ1-4; 10 nucleotides line up with TRBD1. J gave up 5 bases and V 2 bases, and 2 bases lay outside the gene matches. The CDR3 totals 15 residues. Germline V gene lookup returns CDR1 LGHNA and CDR2 YNFKEQ. Written as DNA, the CDR3 is TGTGCCAGCAGCCAACCGGGACAGGGGAATGAAAAACTGTTTTTT. Translated: CASSQPGQGNEKLFF.

In this sample, this clone turned up a few times. The chain carries TRBV28 and TRBJ1-3; 7 positions agree with TRBD1. Trimming took 8 bases from V and 0 from J; bases not matched to a gene: 7. CDR1 is MDHEN and CDR2 is SYDVKM in the germline V gene. CDR3 length: 15 residues. The DNA of the CDR3 is TGTGCCAGCTGGGGACAGAGCCACTCTGGAAACACCATATATTTT. Residues: CASWGQSHSGNTIYF. Full variable domain (remainder filled in from reference TRBV28 and TRBJ1-3): DVKVTQSSRYLVKRTGEKVFLECVQDMDHENMFWYRQDPGLGLRLIYFSYDVKMKEKGDIPEGYSVSREKKERFSLILESASTNQTSMYLCASWGQSHSGNTIYFGEGSWLTVV.

This clone was seen once. CDR3 amino acids: CASSQVRGASNQPQHF. For the CDR3, the DNA is TGTGCCAGCAGCCAAGTGCGGGGGGCGAGCAATCAGCCCCAGCATTTT. This chain connects TRBV4-2 to TRBJ1-5; D might be TRBD1 (6 bases). V dropped 1 base and J dropped 1 base, with 11 bases sitting between them. CDR3 length equals 16 residues. CDR1 is LGHNA, CDR2 YNFKEQ, per germline.

V and J are TRBV5-4 and TRBJ1-2; 8 nucleotides agree with TRBD1. Germline V gives CDR1 SGHNT, CDR2 YYREEE (reference sequence). The CDR3 totals 14 residues. After removal of 0 bases from V and 3 bases from J, the junction contained 1 base not matched to a gene. The CDR3 coding sequence is TGTGCCAGCAGCTTGGTGGGACAGGACTATGGCTACACCTTC. Residues: CASSLVGQDYGYTF.

J is TRBJ1-5 and V is TRBV2, with a weak D call TRBD1 (6 bases). Germline V gives CDR1 SNHLY, CDR2 FYNNEI. V was trimmed by 6 bases and J by 0 bases, leaving 18 bases between them. This CDR3 has 17 amino acids. This CDR3 is CASRNAIRTDSNQPQHF. The CDR3, as DNA: TGTGCCAGCAGAAACGCCATAAGGACAGATAGCAATCAGCCCCAGCATTTT.

This rearrangement joins TRBV3-1 (or the pseudogene TRBV3-2) to TRBJ2-1; the match to TRBD2 covers 11 bases. Germline V CDR1 and CDR2: LGHDT, YNNKEL (reference sequence). After removal of 4 bases from V and 7 bases from J, the junction contained 9 bases not matched to a gene. The CDR3 spans 16 residues. CDR3 region: CASSPIAGGDWNEQFF. The CDR3 DNA reads as TGTGCCAGCAGCCCGATAGCGGGGGGGGACTGGAATGAGCAGTTCTTC.

The chain combines TRBV11-3 with TRBJ2-3, with TRBD2 identical over 12 bases. With 7 bases clipped from V and 3 bases from J, the junction kept 11 bases outside the gene matches. Germline V CDR1 and CDR2: SGHNT, YENEEA. CDR3 length: 17 amino acids. The CDR3 sequence is CASNSLGTSGFTDTQYF. CDR3 in DNA: TGTGCCAGCAACTCCCTCGGGACTAGCGGGTTTACAGATACGCAGTATTTT. Using reference TRBV11-3 and TRBJ2-3 for the parts outside the CDR3, the full variable domain is EAGVVQSPRYKIIEKKQPVAFWCNPISGHNTLYWYLQNLGQGPELLIRYENEEAVDDSQLPKDRFSAERLKGVDSTLKIQPAELGDSAVYLCASNSLGTSGFTDTQYFGPGTRLTVL.

This rearrangement joins TRBV24-1 to TRBJ1-1; D may be TRBD1 (6 bases). Per the germline V gene, CDR1 is KGHDR and CDR2 is SFDVKD. V lost 7 bases, J lost 0 bases, and 14 bases lay in between. The CDR3 has 15 amino acids. CDR3 loop: CATSPGDGLNTEAFF. The CDR3 bases are TGTGCCACCAGCCCAGGGGACGGTTTGAACACTGAAGCTTTCTTT.

The rearrangement joins TRBV5-4 to TRBJ2-6; tentatively, D is TRBD2 (5 bases). CDR3 size: 16 residues. In germline, CDR1 is SGHNT, CDR2 YYREEE (reference sequence). V was shortened by 2 bases and J by 0 bases, with 9 bases between the two germline ends. The CDR3 here is CASSFPGNSGANVLTF. The DNA of the CDR3 is TGTGCCAGCAGCTTCCCGGGAAACTCTGGGGCCAACGTCCTGACTTTC.

The V and J genes are TRBV9 and TRBJ1-1; D gene unclear. V gave up 3 bases and J gave up 1 base, with 7 bases separating them. The germline V gene encodes CDR1 SGDLS and CDR2 YYNGEE. There are 13 residues in the CDR3. In DNA form, the CDR3 reads TGTGCCAGCAGCGCAGGTCGGAACACTGAAGCTTTCTTT. As protein: CASSAGRNTEAFF. The variable domain in full, completed from reference TRBV9 and TRBJ1-1, reads DSGVTQTPKHLITATGQRVTLRCSPRSGDLSVYWYQQSLDQGLQFLIQYYNGEERAKGNILERFSAQQFPDLHSELNLSSLELGDSALYFCASSAGRNTEAFFGQGTRLTVV.

In DNA, the CDR3 is TGTGCCAGCAGTCAGGACAGAATGGCTAACTATGGCTACACCTTC. It is translated as CASSQDRMANYGYTF. The gene calls are TRBV6-5 and TRBJ1-2; a weak D match, TRBD1 (6 bases). The V gene lost 5 bases and the J gene lost 0 bases, with 13 bases spanning the gap. This CDR3 has 15 amino acids. Germline CDR1 reads MNHEY; CDR2 reads SVGAGI.

The rearrangement links TRBV5-1 to TRBJ2-5, with D unresolved. The CDR3 is 15 amino acids. V gave up 3 bases and J gave up 2 bases, with 14 bases separating them. Germline CDR1 and CDR2: SGHRS and YFSETQ. The CDR3 region is CASSSDFGSQETQYF. The CDR3 nucleotides read TGCGCCAGCAGCTCAGACTTTGGCTCTCAAGAGACCCAGTACTTC.

This rearrangement joins TRBV15 to TRBJ2-2, with a tentative D call TRBD1 (7 bases). Germline V CDR1 and CDR2: LNHNV, YYDKDF (reference sequence). The CDR3 extends over 18 amino acids. V was trimmed by 6 bases and J by 3 bases, leaving 23 bases between them. The CDR3 loop reads CATRPLGGTALYTGELFF. DNA for the CDR3: TGTGCCACCAGGCCCTTAGGGGGGACAGCCCTCTACACCGGGGAGCTGTTTTTT.

The chain carries TRBV4-1 and TRBJ2-3, with D unresolved. This CDR3 region has 13 residues. V was cut by 10 bases and J by 2 bases, with 13 bases left in between. Germline V gene lookup returns CDR1 MGHRA and CDR2 YSYEKL. The CDR3 is CATRLGATDTQYF. DNA for the CDR3: TGCGCCACCAGATTAGGAGCCACAGATACGCAGTATTTT.

The chain carries TRBV6-5 and TRBJ1-4, with D maybe TRBD1 (5 bases). The length of the CDR3 is 15 residues. Trimming removed 2 bases from V and 4 bases from J, with 11 bases in between. Germline assignment: CDR1 MNHEY and CDR2 SVGAGI. As DNA, the CDR3 is TGTGCCAGCAGTTACCGATGGGGCGGTAATGAAAAACTGTTTTTT. Protein product: CASSYRWGGNEKLFF.